Described below is a single T cell receptor beta chain sequence and its context. V lost 5 bases to trimming and J lost 3 bases; unmatched junction nucleotides: 8. Germline values: CDR1 SGHAT, CDR2 FQNNGV. The CDR3 sequence is 15 residues long. These data belong to a study of cytomegalovirus exposure and HLA in healthy donors. PCR primers comprised 60 Vbeta and 13 Jbeta primers. Using immunoSEQ multiplex PCR, the repertoire was profiled, and TCRdb retains in-frame clones only, with some absent. The sample yields around 200,000 clones, approximately 86% seen once. The sample taken for sequencing was PBMCs. The V gene is TRBV11-2, the J gene TRBJ2-7; TRBD2 agrees at 9 bases. This sequence was found in a woman younger than 45 in good health and CMV-seronegative. The CDR3 sequence is CASSPFAGGHYEQYF. CDR3 in DNA: TGTGCCAGCAGCCCCTTCGCGGGAGGGCACTACGAGCAGTACTTC.